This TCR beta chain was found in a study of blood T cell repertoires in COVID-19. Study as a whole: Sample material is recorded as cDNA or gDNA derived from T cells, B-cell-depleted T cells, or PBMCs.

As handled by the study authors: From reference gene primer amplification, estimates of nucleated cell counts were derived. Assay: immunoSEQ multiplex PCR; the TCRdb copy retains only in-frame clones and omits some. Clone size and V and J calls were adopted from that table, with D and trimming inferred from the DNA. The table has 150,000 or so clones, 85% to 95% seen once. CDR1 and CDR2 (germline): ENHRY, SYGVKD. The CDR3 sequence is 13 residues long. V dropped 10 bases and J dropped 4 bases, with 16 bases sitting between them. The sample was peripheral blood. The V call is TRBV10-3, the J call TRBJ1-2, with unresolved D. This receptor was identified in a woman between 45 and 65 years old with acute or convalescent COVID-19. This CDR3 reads CATVIEGSYGYTF. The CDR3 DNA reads TGTGCCACCGTGATCGAGGGTAGCTATGGCTACACCTTC.